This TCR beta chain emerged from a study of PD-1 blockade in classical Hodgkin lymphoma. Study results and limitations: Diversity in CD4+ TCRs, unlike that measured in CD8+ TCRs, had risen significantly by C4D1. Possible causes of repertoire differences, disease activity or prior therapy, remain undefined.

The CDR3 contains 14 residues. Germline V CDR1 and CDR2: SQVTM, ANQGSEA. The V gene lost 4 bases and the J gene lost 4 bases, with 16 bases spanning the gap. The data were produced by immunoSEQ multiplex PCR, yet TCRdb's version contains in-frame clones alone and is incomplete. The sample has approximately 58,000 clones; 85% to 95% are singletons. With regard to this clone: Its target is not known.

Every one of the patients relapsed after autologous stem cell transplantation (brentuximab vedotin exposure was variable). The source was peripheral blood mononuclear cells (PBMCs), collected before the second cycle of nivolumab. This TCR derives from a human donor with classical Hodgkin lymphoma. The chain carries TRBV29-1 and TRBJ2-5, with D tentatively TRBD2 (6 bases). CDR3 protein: CSVAIGGELETQYF. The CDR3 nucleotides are TGCAGCGTTGCTATAGGCGGGGAGCTAGAGACCCAGTACTTC.